This is a list of T cell receptor beta chains from one sample in a study of blood T cell repertoires in COVID-19. The method was immunoSEQ multiplex PCR; TCRdb's version includes in-frame clones alone and lacks a portion of them. The sample holds about 140,000 clones, 85% to 90% seen once. Sequencing input: peripheral blood. These receptors all come from a woman aged 60-70 years with acute or convalescent COVID-19. The CDR3 runs from the conserved cysteine through the conserved F or W. D genes are given only for firm matches. Clone size appears in some rows only: once, few, many, or a class for an expanded clone.

17 TRBD2 . TRBJ2-2 TRBV4-1 CASSPRLAGGPGGELFF TGCGCCAGCAGCCCCCGGCTAGCGGGGGGGCCCGGCGGGGAGCTGTTTTTT
14 . . TRBJ1-4 TRBV28 CASSPGGAGEKLFF TGTGCCAGCAGTCCTGGGGGGGCTGGTGAAAAACTGTTTTTT
14 . . TRBJ2-7 TRBV3-1/TRBV3-2 CASSQGGKGYEQYF TGTGCCAGCAGCCAAGGGGGAAAGGGGTACGAGCAGTACTTC
15 . . TRBJ2-5 TRBV5-1 CASSLVGNTGETQYF TGCGCCAGCAGCTTGGTTGGGAATACAGGAGAGACCCAGTACTTC
14 . . TRBJ2-7 TRBV4-2 CASSQGGQTYEQYF TGTGCCAGCAGCCAAGGTGGCCAAACCTACGAGCAGTACTTC
20 TRBD1 . TRBJ1-5 TRBV10-1 CASDGVCGDRGYHSNQPQHF TGCGCCAGCGATGGCGTTTGTGGGGACAGGGGATATCATAGCAATCAGCCCCAGCATTTT
13 TRBD1 . TRBJ1-6 TRBV3-1/TRBV3-2 CASGRTGNSPLHF TGTGCCAGCGGGCGGACAGGGAATTCACCCCTCCACTTT
15 TRBD1 . TRBJ2-7 TRBV19 CASSIEGTALYEQYF TGTGCCAGTAGTATAGAGGGGACAGCGCTCTACGAGCAGTACTTC
17 TRBD1 . TRBJ1-3 TRBV9 CASSYRDSTNSGNTIYF TGTGCCAGCAGCTACCGGGACAGCACAAATTCTGGAAACACCATATATTTT
13 . . TRBJ1-2 TRBV6-4 CASSDPRGSGYTF TGTGCCAGCAGTGACCCTCGGGGGTCTGGCTACACCTTC
14 TRBD1 once TRBJ1-1 TRBV6-5 CASSSGGSDTEAFF TGTGCCAGCAGTTCAGGGGGCTCGGACACTGAAGCTTTCTTT
13 . . TRBJ1-5 TRBV10-3 CAITPGVDQPQHF TGTGCCATCACTCCAGGGGTGGATCAGCCCCAGCATTTT
14 . few TRBJ1-1 TRBV10-3 CAIKQDYPGTEAFF TGTGCTATCAAACAGGACTACCCGGGTACTGAAGCTTTCTTT
16 TRBD1 . TRBJ1-3 TRBV7-6 CASSLARQGPGNTIYF TGTGCCAGCAGCTTAGCGCGACAGGGACCTGGAAACACCATATATTTT
16 . . TRBJ1-2 TRBV7-2 CASSPGTLGTGKGYTF TGTGCCAGCAGCCCGGGAACACTAGGGACTGGGAAGGGCTACACCTTC
13 TRBD1 . TRBJ1-2 TRBV18 CASSPGQEYGYTF TGTGCCAGCTCACCCGGACAGGAGTATGGCTACACCTTC
16 TRBD2 . TRBJ2-7 TRBV4-2 CASSQYSGGAFYEQYF TGTGCCAGCAGCCAGTATAGCGGGGGGGCTTTCTACGAGCAGTACTTC
15 TRBD2 . TRBJ2-1 TRBV9 CASGPIAGYYNEQFF TGTGCCAGCGGCCCCATAGCGGGCTACTACAATGAGCAGTTCTTC
13 . . TRBJ1-1 TRBV21-1 CASSKTRRAEAFF TGTGCCAGCAGCAAAACGAGGAGGGCTGAAGCTTTCTTT
14 . . TRBJ1-6 TRBV3-1/TRBV3-2 CASSSQAGNSPLHF TGTGCCAGCAGCTCGCAGGCGGGTAATTCACCCCTCCACTTT
15 TRBD2 . TRBJ2-1 TRBV6-5 CASSRALAGYNEQFF TGTGCCAGCAGTCGTGCACTAGCGGGTTACAATGAGCAGTTCTTC
14 . . TRBJ2-5 TRBV5-1 CASSQAFFQETQYF TGCGCCAGCAGCCAAGCTTTCTTCCAAGAGACCCAGTACTTC
16 . . TRBJ2-3 TRBV11-3 CASSLDLSGVEDTQYF TGTGCCAGCAGCTTAGATCTATCGGGGGTGGAAGATACGCAGTATTTT
13 TRBD2 once TRBJ2-7 TRBV19 CASSMGLYYEQYF TGTGCCAGTAGTATGGGACTATATTACGAGCAGTACTTC
14 . . TRBJ1-1 TRBV7-8 CASSWGGGNTEAFF TGTGCCAGCAGCTGGGGGGGAGGGAACACTGAAGCTTTCTTT
16 TRBD1 few TRBJ2-7 TRBV4-1 CASSHPGTALDYEQYF TGCGCCAGCAGCCATCCCGGGACAGCTCTGGACTACGAGCAGTACTTC
16 . . TRBJ2-1 TRBV19 CASSIDGQPPGNEQFF TGTGCCAGTAGTATAGATGGTCAGCCACCGGGGAATGAGCAGTTCTTC
14 TRBD1 . TRBJ1-1 TRBV4-3 CASSQITGDTEAFF TGCGCCAGCAGCCAAATTACAGGGGACACTGAAGCTTTCTTT
16 . . TRBJ2-7 TRBV11-3 CASSLDLGANPNEQYF TGTGCCAGCAGCTTAGATCTCGGTGCCAATCCCAACGAGCAGTACTTC
17 TRBD2 . TRBJ2-2 TRBV13 CASSPGTSGINTGELFF TGTGCCAGCAGCCCAGGGACTAGCGGAATCAACACCGGGGAGCTGTTTTTT
16 TRBD1 . TRBJ1-1 TRBV28 CASSWRPGQGNTEAFF TGTGCCAGCAGTTGGCGCCCGGGACAGGGGAACACTGAAGCTTTCTTT
13 TRBD1 . TRBJ1-2 TRBV28 CASSEGQEGGYTF TGTGCCAGCAGTGAGGGACAGGAAGGGGGCTACACCTTC
19 TRBD1 once TRBJ1-2 TRBV9 CASSVWALRTGQEAGGYTF TGTGCCAGCAGCGTATGGGCTTTACGGACAGGGCAAGAGGCAGGAGGCTACACCTTC
12 . . TRBJ1-2 TRBV6-5 CASSRTASGYTF TGTGCCAGCAGTAGGACAGCCAGCGGCTACACCTTC
14 . once TRBJ2-5 TRBV2 CASSRGAARETQYF TGTGCCAGCAGTCGGGGGGCCGCCCGGGAGACCCAGTACTTC
13 . . TRBJ2-5 TRBV20-1 CSASLGARETQYF TGCAGTGCTAGTTTGGGGGCCCGCGAGACCCAGTACTTC
14 . . TRBJ1-6 TRBV6-6 CASSYRRFYSPLHF TGTGCCAGCAGTTACCGGCGGTTCTATTCACCCCTCCACTTT
14 TRBD1 . TRBJ2-7 TRBV19 CASSPGTGGREQYF TGTGCCAGTAGTCCCGGGACAGGGGGTAGGGAGCAGTACTTC